One sample yielded the 2 T cell receptor beta chains listed below, sequenced in a study of CD8 T cells in ankylosing spondylitis. TCRdb re-called the 5' RACE reads with MiXCR, one entry per CDR3 protein. The repertoire holds about 540,000 distinct CDR3 sequences, with more than 9.5% as singletons. General study findings and limits: Characteristic, it appeared, of ankylosing spondylitis blood was a TCR beta motif of several highly homologous variants.

No antigen has been identified for these receptors. Material for sequencing was blood, either unsorted or a sorted T cell fraction (not recorded which). These receptors were taken from a male donor with ankylosing spondylitis.

This clonotype was counted between two and nine times. The genes are TRBV20-1 and TRBJ2-1, with 12 bases fitting TRBD1. CDR3 size: 17 residues. Germline assignment: CDR1 DFQATT and CDR2 SNEGSKA (reference sequence). V shed 2 bases, J shed 8 bases, and the junction held 13 bases outside the gene matches. CDR3 amino acids: CSARRRYGTGGRDEQFF. DNA for the CDR3: TGCAGTGCTAGACGACGCTACGGGACAGGGGGCCGCGATGAGCAGTTCTTC.

This clonotype was recorded a few times. The chain employs TRBV4-2 and TRBJ2-1, with 10 bases identical to TRBD2. The CDR3 sequence is 17 residues long. Germline-derived CDR1 and CDR2 are LGHNA and YNFKEQ. V shed 0 bases and J 7 bases; nucleotides not matched to a gene: 9. In nucleotides, the CDR3 is TGTGCCAGCAGCCAAGATCCTTCGGCTAGCGGGAGAAATGAGCAGTTCTTC. Its translation: CASSQDPSASGRNEQFF.